This TCR beta chain was documented in a study of blood T cell repertoires in COVID-19 (TCRdb year 2020). A note on the overall study: Samples from collaborators originated in the United States, Italy and Spain and spanned both the acute and convalescent phases of COVID-19. A de-identified subject ID, COVID-19 status, age in years and sex were almost always included in the sample metadata. Subjects who had been exposed to COVID-19, were actively infected with it, or had recovered from it provided the deeply sampled blood TCRbeta repertoires that made up the dataset. Where HLA class I and class II types were available, the types were taken from metadata supplied by the sample provider, not from assay-based typing. The prospective study material was composed of cDNA or gDNA derived from T cells, B-cell-depleted T cells, or PBMCs. The repertoires were released in a freely available public database intended as a resource for research on the immune response to SARS-CoV-2. Samples came from the ongoing ImmuneRACE study (first 160 participants) plus 1,254 subjects from 6 global collaborators. General conclusions and limits of the study: The amount of clinical and demographic metadata varied by source and participant and was provided uncurated.

The collaborating institutions used their own protocols to collect whole blood in K2EDTA tubes. For TCRbeta analysis, collaborators shipped samples in one of three forms: frozen whole blood, isolated PBMCs, or DNA extracted from either of those sample types. This clone was counted a single time. Which antigen it targets is not known. The sample holds no much larger clone one base away, and base qualities are not on file. The immunoSEQ Assay, a bias-controlled multiplex PCR, was used to amplify TCRbeta CDR3 regions from genomic DNA. For the original study's pipeline: The number of nucleated cells in each sample was estimated from the amplification of reference gene primers within the assay. To quantify the absolute abundance of each unique TCRbeta CDR3 rearrangement, sequence reads were collapsed and filtered. For each sample, productive Simpson clonality was calculated as the square root of Simpson's diversity index over productive rearrangements. What TCRdb holds here is the immuneACCESS table cut down to in-frame rearrangements. Part of the clones is not present; checked against another copy, under half of the missing clones reflect an unresolved V gene, and the others are unexplained. V, J and clone size are those of that table, while D and trimming were read from the DNA. Across this sample there are 180,000 or so clones, with more than 65% seen only once. The leading ten clones occupy 2.6% of the sample.

The germline V and J ends show losses of 3 bases and 3 bases respectively, and no gene match explains 8 bases of the junction. Its CDR3 holds 15 amino acids, cysteine through phenylalanine. The CDR3 DNA has 45 bases and is translated from base 1. The V and J segments used are TRBV23-1 and TRBJ2-7; 7 bases in the middle match TRBD1. Being an ORF, TRBV23-1 has a function that is uncertain. This sequence originates from a human donor with acute or convalescent COVID-19. The donor label of this sample is uncertain. Input material: peripheral blood. The DNA reads as follows: TGCGCCAGCAGTCATAACGGGACAGCCGACTACGAGCAGTACTTC. Its product reads: CASSHNGTADYEQYF.